These 9 T cell receptor beta chains were all obtained from the same sample, sequenced in a study of blood T cell repertoires in COVID-19 (dated by TCRdb to the early 2020s). Receptors were amplified or captured by the immunoSEQ multiplex PCR assay. TCRdb holds this immuneACCESS table with in-frame rearrangements only. Some clones are missing; in checked studies, unresolved V genes explain under half, and the rest has no known cause. The sample includes tens of thousands of clones, with less than 80% observed a single time. The ten largest clones capture about 8.9% of the sample. Sequenced sample: peripheral blood. All receptors derive from a human donor in a cohort sampled during active COVID-19.

This clone was observed once. This chain links TRBV6-5 with TRBJ2-7; perhaps TRBD1 as D (5 bases). Trimming removed 0 bases from V and 3 bases from J, with 12 bases in between. Looked up from germline, CDR1 is MNHEY and CDR2 is SVGAGI. The CDR3 spans 15 residues. CDR3: CASSYSLQGGYEQYF. The CDR3 region has the DNA TGTGCCAGCAGTTACTCCCTGCAGGGTGGCTACGAGCAGTACTTC.

The chain links TRBV3-1 (or the pseudogene TRBV3-2) to TRBJ2-7; tentative D call: TRBD1 (6 bases). Trimming shortened V by 1 base and J by 6 bases, and 16 bases separated the two germline ends. Germline CDR1 is LGHDT and CDR2 is YNNKEL (reference sequence). The CDR3 has 15 residues. CDR3 nucleotide sequence: TGTGCCAGCAGCCAAGTCACCGGACAGTTCGTCGAGCAGTACTTC. Translating it yields CASSQVTGQFVEQYF.

This sequence joins TRBV6-5 and TRBJ2-3, with D possibly matching TRBD2 (6 bases). The germline V gene encodes CDR1 MNHEY and CDR2 SVGAGI. This CDR3 contains 14 residues. Trimming stripped 6 bases from V and 4 bases from J, with 14 bases between. The CDR3 DNA is TGTGCCAGCAGCCTGACTAGAGGAGCAGATACGCAGTATTTT. Protein: CASSLTRGADTQYF.

A few counts support this clone. The J gene is TRBJ1-4, the V gene TRBV27, with TRBD1 identical over 8 bases. This CDR3 contains 17 residues. Per germline, CDR1 MNHEY and CDR2 SMNVEV (reference sequence). J was trimmed by 1 base and V by 7 bases; bases with no gene match: 11. The CDR3 reads CASTLRGRGLTNEKLFF. DNA for the CDR3: TGTGCCAGCACCCTAAGGGGCAGGGGGCTAACTAATGAAAAACTGTTTTTT.

The chain employs TRBV4-3 and TRBJ2-2, with 10 bases fitting TRBD2. Looked up from germline, CDR1 is LGHNA and CDR2 is YSLEER. V trimming: 4 bases; J trimming: 7 bases; junction bases outside the gene matches: 12. The CDR3 has 17 residues. CDR3: CASSPSASGSLGGELFF. The CDR3 DNA is TGCGCCAGCAGCCCCTCCGCTAGCGGGAGTCTCGGCGGGGAGCTGTTTTTT.

This clone was observed a few times. The chain has TRBV3-1 (or the pseudogene TRBV3-2) and TRBJ2-2; 8 positions agree with TRBD1. Trimming removed 2 bases from V and 5 bases from J; junction bases left unmatched: 7. This CDR3 spans 16 amino acids. Germline V gene lookup returns CDR1 LGHDT and CDR2 YNNKEL (reference sequence). The chain's CDR3 is CASSQYRTGKTGELFF. The CDR3 nucleotides read TGTGCCAGCAGCCAATACCGGACAGGGAAAACCGGGGAGCTGTTTTTT.

The J gene is TRBJ2-5, the V gene TRBV11-2, with 8 bases identical to TRBD2. The germline CDR1 and CDR2 sequences are SGHAT and FQNNGV. The CDR3 covers 20 residues. The V and J ends lost 0 bases and 5 bases, in that order; junction bases with no gene match: 20. Here the CDR3 reads CASSLEAGVIEAGVRETQYF. DNA for the CDR3: TGTGCCAGCAGCTTAGAGGCGGGAGTAATAGAAGCGGGAGTCCGGGAGACCCAGTACTTC. Combining the CDR3 with reference TRBV11-2 and TRBJ2-5 gives the whole variable domain EAGVAQSPRYKIIEKRQSVAFWCNPISGHATLYWYQQILGQGPKLLIQFQNNGVVDDSQLPKDRFSAERLKGVDSTLKIQPAKLEDSAVYLCASSLEAGVIEAGVRETQYFGPGTRLLVL.

The gene calls are TRBV5-1 and TRBJ2-7, with D unresolved. The CDR3 contains 14 residues. Looked up from germline, CDR1 is SGHRS and CDR2 is YFSETQ. Trimming removed 6 bases at V and 3 bases at J, with 16 bases between. This CDR3 reads CASNVDGGGYEQYF. CDR3 sequence (DNA): TGCGCCAGCAACGTAGACGGCGGTGGCTACGAGCAGTACTTC.

The chain joins TRBV7-2 to TRBJ2-1; TRBD2 agrees at 8 bases. The germline CDR1 and CDR2 sequences are SGHTA and FQGNSA. The trim removed 8 bases at V and 6 bases at J, leaving 18 bases unmatched. CDR3 length: 17 amino acids. Here the CDR3 reads CASSTGGSGRRRNEQFF. As DNA, the CDR3 is TGTGCCAGCTCCACCGGGGGCAGCGGGAGAAGACGCAATGAGCAGTTCTTC.